This TCR beta chain appears in the sequencing data of a study of a mutant IDH1 vaccine in newly diagnosed glioma. The CDR3 extends over 14 amino acids. From germline, CDR1 is KGHSH and CDR2 LQKENI. The V gene end was trimmed by 3 bases and the J gene end by 3 bases; junction bases not matched to a gene: 2. The time point here: baseline, week 1 (first vaccination visit). Treatment in this sample: pre-vaccination baseline after standard-of-care therapy. Tumors from donors were new WHO grade 3 or 4 IDH1-mutant astrocytomas with ATRX loss. Libraries were prepared by immunoSEQ multiplex PCR; TCRdb keeps only in-frame clonotypes and omits some of them. Here the sample spans about 51,000 clones, approximately 80% being singletons.

This chain uses TRBV18 with TRBJ2-3, with 8 bases matching TRBD1. The sequencing used PBMCs, collected from a glioma patient treated with radiotherapy, temozolomide or both. The sequence derives from a woman in her thirties or forties with glioma. CDR3 sequence reads: CASSPTGETDTQYF. CDR3 sequence (DNA): TGTGCCAGCTCACCGACAGGGGAGACAGATACGCAGTATTTT. Together with reference TRBV18 and TRBJ2-3, the CDR3 gives the full variable domain: NAGVMQNPRHLVRRRGQEARLRCSPMKGHSHVYWYRQLPEEGLKFMVYLQKENIIDESGMPKERFSAEFPKEGPSILRIQQVVRGDSAAYFCASSPTGETDTQYFGPGTRLTVL.